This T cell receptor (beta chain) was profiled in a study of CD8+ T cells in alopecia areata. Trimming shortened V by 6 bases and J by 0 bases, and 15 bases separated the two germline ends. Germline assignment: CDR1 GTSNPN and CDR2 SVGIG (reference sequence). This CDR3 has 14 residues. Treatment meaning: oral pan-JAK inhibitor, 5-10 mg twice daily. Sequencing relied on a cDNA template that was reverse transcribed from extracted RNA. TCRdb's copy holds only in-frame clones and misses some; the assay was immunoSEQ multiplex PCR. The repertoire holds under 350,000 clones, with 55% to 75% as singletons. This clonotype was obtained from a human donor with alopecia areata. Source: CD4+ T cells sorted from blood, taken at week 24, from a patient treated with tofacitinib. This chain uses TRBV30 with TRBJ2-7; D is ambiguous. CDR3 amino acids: CACAWAGSSYEQYF. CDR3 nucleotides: TGTGCCTGCGCCTGGGCCGGAAGCTCCTACGAGCAGTACTTC.